Listed here are 20 T cell receptor beta chains from one sample, sequenced in a study of blood T cell repertoires in COVID-19. Assay: immunoSEQ multiplex PCR; the TCRdb copy retains only in-frame clones and omits some. Here the sample spans 150,000 to 200,000 clones, about nine tenths being singletons. Sequenced material: peripheral blood. These receptors all stem from a man aged 18-30 years who had recovered from COVID-19.

The chain joins TRBV27 to TRBJ1-1; TRBD1 aligns across 8 bases. The J segment lost 8 bases and the V segment lost 4 bases, leaving 9 bases of the junction unmatched. Germline V CDR1 and CDR2: MNHEY, SMNVEV (reference sequence). The CDR3 loop spans 14 amino acids. This CDR3 reads CASSSGGAGSEAFF. CDR3 nucleotide sequence: TGTGCCAGCAGTTCAGGGGGCGCAGGATCCGAAGCTTTCTTT.

J is TRBJ2-1 and V is TRBV6-6; TRBD2 aligns across 15 bases. With V trimmed by 5 bases and J by 7 bases, 12 bases remained unmatched. Germline loops: CDR1 MNHNY, CDR2 SVGAGI (reference sequence). The length of the CDR3 is 18 residues. CDR3 bases: TGTGCCAGCAGTCCTCTAAAGGGACTAGCGGGAGGATTTAATGAGCAGTTCTTC. As protein: CASSPLKGLAGGFNEQFF.

The CDR3 here is CASSSCSGRWETQYF. CDR3 DNA: TGTGCCAGCAGCTCCTGTAGCGGGAGGTGGGAGACCCAGTACTTC. The rearrangement uses TRBV7-4 and TRBJ2-5, with TRBD2 matching over 10 bases. The CDR3 covers 15 residues. Trimming at V came to 4 bases and at J to 5 bases, leaving 7 bases not matched to a gene. The germline CDR1 and CDR2 sequences are SGHVT and SQSDAQ.

This clone was seen only once. This rearrangement joins TRBV5-1 to TRBJ1-2; D not resolved. The CDR3 runs 15 residues. V was trimmed by 1 base and J by 8 bases, leaving 18 bases between them. Germline V lookup: CDR1 SGHRS, CDR2 YFSETQ. CDR3 in amino acids: CASSLPREGPRGYTF. The CDR3 nucleotides are TGCGCCAGCAGCTTGCCCCGTGAAGGTCCCAGGGGCTACACCTTC. Complete variable domain (other parts from reference TRBV5-1 and TRBJ1-2): KAGVTQTPRYLIKTRGQQVTLSCSPISGHRSVSWYQQTPGQGLQFLFEYFSETQRNKGNFPGRFSGRQFSNSRSEMNVSTLELGDSALYLCASSLPREGPRGYTFGSGTRLTVV.

This clone was counted only a few times. The genes are TRBV6-4 and TRBJ1-2; tentative D call: TRBD1 (5 bases). The V and J ends lost 0 bases and 6 bases respectively, with 17 bases between them. The CDR3 is 16 amino acids. Germline CDR1 reads MRHNA; CDR2 reads SNTAGT. For the CDR3, the DNA is TGTGCCAGCAGTGACTCGCTCAGGGTTGATTTTCATGGCTACACCTTC. Amino acids: CASSDSLRVDFHGYTF.

V is TRBV12-5 and J is TRBJ2-1; 8 positions agree with TRBD2. V was clipped by 3 bases and J by 8 bases; unmatched bases: 9. There are 15 residues in the CDR3. Germline V gives CDR1 LGHNT, CDR2 FRNRAP. The CDR3 coding sequence is TGTGCTAGTGGTTTTGAGACTAGCGATCTTGATGAGCAGTTCTTC. It yields the protein CASGFETSDLDEQFF. Combining the CDR3 with reference TRBV12-5 and TRBJ2-1 gives the whole variable domain DARVTQTPRHKVTEMGQEVTMRCQPILGHNTVFWYRQTMMQGLELLAYFRNRAPLDDSGMPKDRFSAEMPDATLATLKIQPSEPRDSAVYFCASGFETSDLDEQFFGPGTRLTVL.

CDR3 DNA sequence: TGTGCCAGCAGTTTTCACGCGGGAGCCTACGAGCAGTACTTC. It translates to CASSFHAGAYEQYF. The chain recombines TRBV6-5 with TRBJ2-7, with 7 bases lining up with TRBD2. J was trimmed by 2 bases and V by 4 bases; bases with no gene match: 5. This CDR3 spans 14 amino acids. CDR1 MNHEY and CDR2 SVGAGI come from the germline V gene.

The chain has TRBV27 and TRBJ2-7, with 10 bases matching TRBD2. The CDR3 is made up of 15 amino acids. Trimming took 5 bases from V and 3 from J; bases not matched to a gene: 7. Germline lookup yields CDR1 MNHEY and CDR2 SMNVEV (reference sequence). CDR3 region: CASSKPAGGNYEQYF. The CDR3 region has the DNA TGTGCCAGCAGTAAGCCAGCGGGAGGGAACTACGAGCAGTACTTC.

This clone has a single count. The chain employs TRBV28 and TRBJ2-2, with TRBD1 matching 8 bases. The J segment lost 6 bases and the V segment lost 3 bases, leaving 6 bases of the junction unmatched. The CDR3 runs to 15 residues. Germline CDR1 reads MDHEN; CDR2 reads SYDVKM. The CDR3 DNA reads TGTGCCAGCAGTTTTTGGACAGGGCTCGCCGGGGAGCTGTTTTTT. It encodes CASSFWTGLAGELFF.

The genes are TRBV4-1 and TRBJ2-1, with 9 bases aligning to TRBD2. V shed 0 bases and J 14 bases; nucleotides not matched to a gene: 11. Germline-derived CDR1 and CDR2 are MGHRA and YSYEKL. The CDR3 loop spans 15 amino acids. This CDR3 is CASSQDSTSGRRKFF. The DNA for the CDR3 is TGCGCCAGCAGCCAAGATTCGACTAGCGGTCGGCGTAAGTTCTTC.

The chain combines TRBV7-8 with TRBJ1-5; 7 bases fit TRBD1. Unmatched junction bases numbered 14, after V lost 0 bases and J lost 9 bases. CDR1 and CDR2 (germline): SGHVS, FQNEAQ. The CDR3 length is 17 residues. The CDR3 DNA is TGTGCCAGCAGCTTAGCCACTTACGACAGGGAGTGGGTGCCCCAGCATTTT. Translating gives CASSLATYDREWVPQHF.

This clone was observed once. J is TRBJ2-3 and V is TRBV7-2; possibly TRBD2 for D (6 bases). This CDR3 comprises 14 residues. Looked up from germline, CDR1 is SGHTA and CDR2 is FQGNSA. V lost 3 bases and J lost 4, with 11 bases in between. CDR3 DNA sequence: TGTGCCAGCAGCTTCGGGGGTTGGGCAGATACGCAGTATTTT. Its protein is CASSFGGWADTQYF.

V gene TRBV7-8 combines with J gene TRBJ1-2; D may be TRBD1 (5 bases). CDR1 and CDR2 from the germline V gene are SGHVS and FQNEAQ. This CDR3 has 13 amino acids. V lost 5 bases, J lost 7 bases, and 14 bases lay in between. The CDR3 DNA reads TGTGCCAGCAGCGCGACAGAAAGTGCTGGCTACACCTTC. It encodes CASSATESAGYTF.

The chain uses TRBV7-2 and TRBJ2-1; 11 bases map to TRBD2. Per germline, CDR1 SGHTA and CDR2 FQGNSA. The trim removed 4 bases at V and 9 bases at J, leaving 11 bases unmatched. The CDR3 spans 16 residues. DNA of the CDR3: TGTGCCAGCAGCTCCCTTCGCGTAGCGGGAGGGGGTGAGCAGTTCTTC. It encodes CASSSLRVAGGGEQFF.

The CDR3 loop is CASSRNPGNTEAFF. The CDR3 region has the DNA TGTGCCAGCAGCCGAAACCCAGGGAACACTGAAGCTTTCTTT. The chain recombines TRBV14 with TRBJ1-1; D is ambiguous. The V gene lost 4 bases and the J gene lost 1 base, with 10 bases spanning the gap. The CDR3 sequence is 14 residues long. Germline CDR1 reads SGHDN; CDR2 reads FVKESK. Full variable domain (rest looked up from reference TRBV14 and TRBJ1-1): EAGVTQFPSHSVIEKGQTVTLRCDPISGHDNLYWYRRVMGKEIKFLLHFVKESKQDESGMPNNRFLAERTGGTYSTLKVQPAELEDSGVYFCASSRNPGNTEAFFGQGTRLTVV.

This chain links TRBV28 with TRBJ2-7; TRBD1 matches 12 bases. From germline, CDR1 is MDHEN and CDR2 SYDVKM. The CDR3 consists of 15 residues. The V and J ends lost 10 bases and 2 bases, in that order; junction bases with no gene match: 9. The CDR3 DNA reads as TGTGCCACAACGATTGGGACAGGGGGCCCCTACGAGCAGTACTTC. Its protein is CATTIGTGGPYEQYF.

This clone was seen once. The chain couples TRBV28 to TRBJ2-7, with 9 bases that match TRBD1. V shed 5 bases and J 0 bases; nucleotides not matched to a gene: 2. The CDR3 extends over 14 amino acids. Germline lookup yields CDR1 MDHEN and CDR2 SYDVKM. In DNA, the CDR3 is TGTGCCAGCAGTGGACAGGGGCGCTCCTACGAGCAGTACTTC. Translation gives CASSGQGRSYEQYF.

This rearrangement joins TRBV27 to TRBJ1-4, with D possibly matching TRBD1 (5 bases). V was trimmed by 2 bases and J by 8 bases, leaving 9 bases between them. CDR3 size: 13 residues. CDR1 is MNHEY, CDR2 SMNVEV, per germline (reference sequence). The CDR3: CASSLGAGEKLFF. CDR3 DNA: TGTGCCAGCAGTTTAGGGGCGGGAGAAAAACTGTTTTTT.

The gene calls are TRBV28 and TRBJ1-5; the match to TRBD1 covers 7 bases. The CDR3 loop spans 17 amino acids. Trimming removed 1 base from V and 4 bases from J; junction bases left unmatched: 10. Germline V gene data show CDR1 as MDHEN and CDR2 as SYDVKM. The CDR3 DNA is TGTGCCAGCAGTTTATTTGAACCGAGGGGGCGAAATCAGCCCCAGCATTTT. Protein product: CASSLFEPRGRNQPQHF.

The V and J genes are TRBV20-1 and TRBJ2-4; the D gene is possibly TRBD2 (6 bases). The V and J ends lost 6 bases and 7 bases respectively, with 10 bases between them. CDR1 is DFQATT and CDR2 is SNEGSKA in the germline V gene (reference sequence). The CDR3 loop spans 11 amino acids. The CDR3 protein is CSASAGNIQYF. The CDR3 DNA is TGCAGTGCCTCCGCGGGGAACATTCAGTACTTC.